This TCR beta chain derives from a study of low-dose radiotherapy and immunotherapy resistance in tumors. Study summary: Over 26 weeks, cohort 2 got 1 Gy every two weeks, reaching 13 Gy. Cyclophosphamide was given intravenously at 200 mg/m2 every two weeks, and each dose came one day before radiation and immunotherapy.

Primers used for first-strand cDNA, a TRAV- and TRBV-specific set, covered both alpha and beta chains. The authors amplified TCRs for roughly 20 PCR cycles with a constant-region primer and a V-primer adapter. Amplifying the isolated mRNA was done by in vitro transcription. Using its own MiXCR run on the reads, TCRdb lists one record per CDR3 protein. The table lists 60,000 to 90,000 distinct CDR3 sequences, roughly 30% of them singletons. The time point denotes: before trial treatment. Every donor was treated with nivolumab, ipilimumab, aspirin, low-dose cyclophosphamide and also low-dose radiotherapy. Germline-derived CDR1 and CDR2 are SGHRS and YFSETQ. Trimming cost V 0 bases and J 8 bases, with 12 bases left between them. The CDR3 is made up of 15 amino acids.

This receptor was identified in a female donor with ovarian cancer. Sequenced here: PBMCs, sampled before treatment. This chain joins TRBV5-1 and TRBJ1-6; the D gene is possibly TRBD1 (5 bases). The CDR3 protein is CASSLAQGGYSPLHF. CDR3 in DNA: TGCGCCAGCAGCTTGGCCCAGGGTGGGTATTCACCCCTCCACTTT. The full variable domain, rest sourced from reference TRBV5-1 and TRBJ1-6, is KAGVTQTPRYLIKTRGQQVTLSCSPISGHRSVSWYQQTPGQGLQFLFEYFSETQRNKGNFPGRFSGRQFSNSRSEMNVSTLELGDSALYLCASSLAQGGYSPLHFGNGTRLTVT.